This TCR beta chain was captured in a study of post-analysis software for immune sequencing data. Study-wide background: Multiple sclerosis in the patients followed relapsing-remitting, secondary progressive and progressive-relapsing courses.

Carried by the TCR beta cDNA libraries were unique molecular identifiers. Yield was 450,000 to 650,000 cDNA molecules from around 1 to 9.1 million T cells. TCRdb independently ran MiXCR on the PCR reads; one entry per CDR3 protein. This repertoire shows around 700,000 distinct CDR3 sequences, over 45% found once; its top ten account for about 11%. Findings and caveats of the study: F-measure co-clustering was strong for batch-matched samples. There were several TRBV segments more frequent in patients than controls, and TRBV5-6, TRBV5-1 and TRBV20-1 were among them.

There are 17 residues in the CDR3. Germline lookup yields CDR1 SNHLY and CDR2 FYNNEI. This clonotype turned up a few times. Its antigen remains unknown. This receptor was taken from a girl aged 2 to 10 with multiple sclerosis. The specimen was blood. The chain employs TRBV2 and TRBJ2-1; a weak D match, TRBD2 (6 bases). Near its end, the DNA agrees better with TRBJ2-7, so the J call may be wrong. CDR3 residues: CASRPRGGVHSYNEQYF. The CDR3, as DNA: TGTGCCAGCAGGCCGAGGGGCGGGGTACACTCCTACAATGAGCAGTACTTC.